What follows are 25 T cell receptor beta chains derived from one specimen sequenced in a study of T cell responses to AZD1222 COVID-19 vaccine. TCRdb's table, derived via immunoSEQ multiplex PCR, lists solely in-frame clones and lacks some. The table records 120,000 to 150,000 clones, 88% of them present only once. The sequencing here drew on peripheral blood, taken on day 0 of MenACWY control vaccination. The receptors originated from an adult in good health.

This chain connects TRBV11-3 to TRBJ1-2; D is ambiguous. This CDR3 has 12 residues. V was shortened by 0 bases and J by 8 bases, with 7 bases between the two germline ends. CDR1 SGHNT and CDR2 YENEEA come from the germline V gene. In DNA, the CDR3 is TGTGCCAGCAGCTTAGATTTAGTCGGCTACACCTTC. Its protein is CASSLDLVGYTF.

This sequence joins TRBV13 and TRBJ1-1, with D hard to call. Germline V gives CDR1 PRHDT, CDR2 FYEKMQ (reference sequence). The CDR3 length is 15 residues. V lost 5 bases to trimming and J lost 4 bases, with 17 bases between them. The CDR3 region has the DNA TGTGCCAGCAGCATAGACCAGGCTTTAGGCACTGAAGCTTTCTTT. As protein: CASSIDQALGTEAFF.

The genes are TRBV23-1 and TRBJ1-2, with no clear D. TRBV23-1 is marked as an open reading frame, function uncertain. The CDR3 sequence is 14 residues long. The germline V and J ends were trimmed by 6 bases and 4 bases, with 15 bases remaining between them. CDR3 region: CASRFKGMSYGYTF. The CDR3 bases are TGCGCCAGCAGGTTTAAAGGGATGAGCTATGGCTACACCTTC.

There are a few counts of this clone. The CDR3 DNA sequence: TGTGCCAGCAGTCCCCTGGGACAGGGGATCAATTCACCCCTCCACTTT. Translation: CASSPLGQGINSPLHF. This chain connects TRBV2 to TRBJ1-6; 10 nucleotides agree with TRBD1. CDR1 is SNHLY, CDR2 FYNNEI, per germline. The CDR3 runs 16 residues. After removal of 5 bases from V and 7 bases from J, the junction contained 8 bases not matched to a gene.

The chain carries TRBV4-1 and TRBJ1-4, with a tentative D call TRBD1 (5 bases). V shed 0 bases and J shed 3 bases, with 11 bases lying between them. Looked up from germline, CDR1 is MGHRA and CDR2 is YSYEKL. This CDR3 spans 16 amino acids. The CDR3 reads CASSQDRGVANEKLFF. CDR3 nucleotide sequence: TGCGCCAGCAGCCAAGATCGGGGGGTGGCTAATGAAAAACTGTTTTTT.

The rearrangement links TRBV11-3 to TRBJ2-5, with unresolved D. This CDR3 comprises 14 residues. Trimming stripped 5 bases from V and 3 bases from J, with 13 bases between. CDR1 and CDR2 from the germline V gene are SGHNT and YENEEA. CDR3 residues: CASSPGRWKETQYF. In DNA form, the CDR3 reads TGTGCCAGCAGCCCTGGACGGTGGAAAGAGACCCAGTACTTC.

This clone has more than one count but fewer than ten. CDR3 nucleotides: TGCGCCAGCAGCTTGGAATCTAGCGGGAGCGGAGAGCAGTACTTC. It encodes CASSLESSGSGEQYF. The chain has TRBV5-1 and TRBJ2-7; 10 bases line up with TRBD2. From germline, CDR1 is SGHRS and CDR2 YFSETQ. This CDR3 is built from 15 residues. V shed 0 bases, J shed 7 bases, and the junction held 7 bases outside the gene matches.

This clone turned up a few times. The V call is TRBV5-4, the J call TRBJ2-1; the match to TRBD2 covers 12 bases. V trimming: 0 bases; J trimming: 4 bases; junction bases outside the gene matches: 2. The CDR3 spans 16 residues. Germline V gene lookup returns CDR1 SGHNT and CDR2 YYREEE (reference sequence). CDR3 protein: CASSLASGRVYNEQFF. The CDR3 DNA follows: TGTGCCAGCAGCTTGGCTAGCGGGAGGGTGTACAATGAGCAGTTCTTC.

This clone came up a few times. CDR3 loop: CASSWGNTVNEQFF. CDR3 bases: TGTGCCAGCAGCTGGGGGAATACTGTGAATGAGCAGTTCTTC. The V and J genes are TRBV7-8 and TRBJ2-1; D possibly matches TRBD1 or TRBD2 (5 bases each). The CDR3 length is 14 residues. Trimming left V 4 bases short and J 7 bases short, with 14 bases between. Germline CDR1 reads SGHVS; CDR2 reads FQNEAQ.

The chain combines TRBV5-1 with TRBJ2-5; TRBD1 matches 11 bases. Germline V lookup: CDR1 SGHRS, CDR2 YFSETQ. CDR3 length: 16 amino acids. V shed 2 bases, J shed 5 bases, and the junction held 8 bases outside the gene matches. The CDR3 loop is CASSLIGTGGSETQYF. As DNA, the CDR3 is TGCGCCAGCAGCTTAATCGGGACAGGGGGTTCGGAGACCCAGTACTTC.

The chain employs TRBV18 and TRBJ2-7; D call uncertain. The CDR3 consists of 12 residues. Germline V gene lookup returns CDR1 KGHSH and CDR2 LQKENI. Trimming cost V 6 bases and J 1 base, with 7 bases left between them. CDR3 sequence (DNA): TGTGCCAGCTCTGGGCCGTCCTACGAGCAGTACTTC. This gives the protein CASSGPSYEQYF.

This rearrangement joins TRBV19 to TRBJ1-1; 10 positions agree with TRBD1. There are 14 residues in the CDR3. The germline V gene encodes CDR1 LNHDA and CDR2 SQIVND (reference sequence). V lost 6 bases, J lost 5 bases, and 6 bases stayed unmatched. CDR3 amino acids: CASSQDRGLTEAFF. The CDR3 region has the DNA TGTGCCAGTAGCCAAGACAGGGGGCTGACTGAAGCTTTCTTT.

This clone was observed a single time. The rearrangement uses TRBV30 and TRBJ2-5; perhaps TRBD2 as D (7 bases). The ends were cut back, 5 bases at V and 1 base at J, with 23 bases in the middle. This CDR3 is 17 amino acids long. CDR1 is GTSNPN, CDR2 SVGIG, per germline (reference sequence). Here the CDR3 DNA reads TGTGCCTGGGAGGCCTTTCGGGGGGCTCGGGGCCAAGAGACCCAGTACTTC. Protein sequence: CAWEAFRGARGQETQYF.

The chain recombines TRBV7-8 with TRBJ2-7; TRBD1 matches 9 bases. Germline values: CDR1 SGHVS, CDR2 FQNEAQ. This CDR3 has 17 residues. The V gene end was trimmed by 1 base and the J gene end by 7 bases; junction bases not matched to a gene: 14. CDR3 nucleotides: TGTGCCAGCAGCTTAGGGCCCCGGGACAGGGTGGGCCGGGAGCAGTACTTC. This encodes CASSLGPRDRVGREQYF.

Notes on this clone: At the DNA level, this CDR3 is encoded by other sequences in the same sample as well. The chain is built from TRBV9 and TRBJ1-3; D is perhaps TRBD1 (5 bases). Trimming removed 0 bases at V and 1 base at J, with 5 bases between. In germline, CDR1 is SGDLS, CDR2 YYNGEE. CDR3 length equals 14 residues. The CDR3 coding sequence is TGTGCCAGCAGCGTAGCAGGGTCTGGAAACACCATATATTTT. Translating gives CASSVAGSGNTIYF. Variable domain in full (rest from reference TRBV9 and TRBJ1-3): DSGVTQTPKHLITATGQRVTLRCSPRSGDLSVYWYQQSLDQGLQFLIQYYNGEERAKGNILERFSAQQFPDLHSELNLSSLELGDSALYFCASSVAGSGNTIYFGEGSWLTVV.

CDR3 amino acids: CASSSPDRGLLGYTF. CDR3 nucleotide sequence: TGTGCCAGCAGTTCCCCAGACAGGGGGCTGTTGGGCTACACCTTC. The chain recombines TRBV6-2 or TRBV6-3 with TRBJ1-2; 10 positions match TRBD1. CDR1 and CDR2 from the germline V gene are MNHEY and SVGEGT. This CDR3 contains 15 residues. The trim removed 4 bases at V and 8 bases at J, leaving 10 bases unmatched.

The CDR3 region has the DNA TGCGCCAGCAGCACGATAGCGGGGGGCACAGATACGCAGTATTTT. This gives the protein CASSTIAGGTDTQYF. The rearrangement links TRBV5-1 to TRBJ2-3; 9 positions match TRBD2. Germline CDR1 SGHRS, CDR2 YFSETQ. The CDR3 has 15 residues. The V and J ends lost 4 bases and 1 base, in that order; junction bases with no gene match: 4.

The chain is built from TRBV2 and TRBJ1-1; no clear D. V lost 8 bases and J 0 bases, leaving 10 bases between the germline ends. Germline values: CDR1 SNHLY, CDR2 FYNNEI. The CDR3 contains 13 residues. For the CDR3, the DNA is TGTGCCAGCGTAGGTGAGGTGAACACTGAAGCTTTCTTT. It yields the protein CASVGEVNTEAFF.

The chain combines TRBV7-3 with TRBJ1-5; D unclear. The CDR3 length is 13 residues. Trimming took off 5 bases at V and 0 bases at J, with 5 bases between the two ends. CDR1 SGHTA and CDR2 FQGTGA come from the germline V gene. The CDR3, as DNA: TGTGCCAGCAGCGTGGATAGCAATCAGCCCCAGCATTTT. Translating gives CASSVDSNQPQHF. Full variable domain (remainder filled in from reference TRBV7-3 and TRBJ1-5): GAGVSQTPSNKVTEKGKYVELRCDPISGHTALYWYRQSLGQGPEFLIYFQGTGAADDSGLPNDRFFAVRPEGSVSTLKIQRTERGDSAVYLCASSVDSNQPQHFGDGTRLSIL.

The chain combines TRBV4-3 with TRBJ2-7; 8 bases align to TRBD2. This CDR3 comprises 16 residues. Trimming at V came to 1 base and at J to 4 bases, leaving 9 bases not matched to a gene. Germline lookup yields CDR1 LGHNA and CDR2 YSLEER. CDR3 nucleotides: TGCGCCAGCAGCCAAGGTTTAGCGGGAAGCACGTACGAGCAGTACTTC. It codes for CASSQGLAGSTYEQYF.

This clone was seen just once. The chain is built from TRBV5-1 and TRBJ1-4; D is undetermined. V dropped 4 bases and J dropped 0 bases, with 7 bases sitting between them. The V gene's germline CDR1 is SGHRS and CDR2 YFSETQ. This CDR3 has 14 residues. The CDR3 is CASSPTATNEKLFF. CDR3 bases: TGCGCCAGCAGCCCGACGGCAACTAATGAAAAACTGTTTTTT. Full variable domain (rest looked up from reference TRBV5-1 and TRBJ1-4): KAGVTQTPRYLIKTRGQQVTLSCSPISGHRSVSWYQQTPGQGLQFLFEYFSETQRNKGNFPGRFSGRQFSNSRSEMNVSTLELGDSALYLCASSPTATNEKLFFGSGTQLSVL.

CDR3 in amino acids: CASSLNSASNQPQHF. CDR3 bases: TGTGCCAGCAGCTTAAACAGTGCCAGCAATCAGCCCCAGCATTTT. The chain joins TRBV7-9 to TRBJ1-5; D unresolved. Germline CDR1 and CDR2: SEHNR and FQNEAQ (reference sequence). V was clipped by 2 bases and J by 1 base, with 9 bases between them. The CDR3 loop spans 15 amino acids.

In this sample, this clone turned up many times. CDR3 sequence reads: CASSDGRLHTGNTIYF. DNA for the CDR3: TGTGCCAGCAGTGATGGCAGGCTACACACTGGAAACACCATATATTTT. The V call is TRBV6-1, the J call TRBJ1-3; D unclear. Germline V gene data show CDR1 as MNHNS and CDR2 as SASEGT. The germline V and J ends were trimmed by 3 bases and 2 bases, with 14 bases remaining between them. The CDR3 is 16 residues long.

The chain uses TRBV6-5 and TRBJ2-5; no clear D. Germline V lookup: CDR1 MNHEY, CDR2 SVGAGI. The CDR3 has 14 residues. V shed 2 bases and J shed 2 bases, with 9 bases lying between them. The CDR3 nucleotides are TGTGCCAGCAGTTACCGCCTAGGACAAGAGACCCAGTACTTC. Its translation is CASSYRLGQETQYF.

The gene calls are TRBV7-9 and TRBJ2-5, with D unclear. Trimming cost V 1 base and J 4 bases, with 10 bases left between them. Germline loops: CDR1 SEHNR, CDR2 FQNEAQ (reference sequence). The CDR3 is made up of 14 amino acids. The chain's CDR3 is CASSLDPNPETQYF. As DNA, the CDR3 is TGTGCCAGCAGCTTAGATCCTAACCCAGAGACCCAGTACTTC.